The rows below give T cell receptor beta chains drawn from one sample of a study of T cell clonotyping in hematopoietic cell transplantation. The repertoire was sequenced with immunoSEQ multiplex PCR; TCRdb's copy has only in-frame clones and lacks some. The sample holds about 19,000 clones; roughly 80% are singletons and the top ten take around 17%. The material sequenced was peripheral blood mononuclear cells, taken before stem cell transplant. The receptors were gathered from a man between 60 and 75 years old with acute myeloid leukemia. Some clones in this sample may be carry-over from other donors' samples. Each CDR3 is given with its conserved first and last residue. Each record gives: V gene, D gene, J gene, clone size, CDR3 DNA, CDR3 protein. D genes are given only for firm matches. Size values are once, few and many counts, or a class for expanded clones, and some rows have none.

>TRBV29-1|.|TRBJ1-2|few
TGCAGCGTTGACAGAGGAGGCTACACCTTC
CSVDRGGYTF
>TRBV7-3|.|TRBJ2-6|.
TGTGCCAGCAGCTTGGGGGGCGTTGTGGTTGGGGCCAACGTCCTGACTTTC
CASSLGGVVVGANVLTF
>TRBV11-1|.|TRBJ2-5|.
TGTGCCAGCAGCTTAGTCGGGGGTCAAGAGACCCAGTACTTC
CASSLVGGQETQYF
>TRBV18|.|TRBJ2-2|.
TGTGCCAGCTCCCCCGAGGTGTCCGGGGAGCTGTTTTTT
CASSPEVSGELFF
>TRBV7-8|TRBD2|TRBJ2-1|once
TGTGCCAGCAGCTTCACCGGGACTAGCGGGGGGGCCGGAGCCTACAATGAGCAGTTCTTC
CASSFTGTSGGAGAYNEQFF
>TRBV5-1|TRBD1|TRBJ2-1|.
TGCGCCAGCACCTTTGAAGGACAGGGGGCGTACAATGAGCAGTTCTTC
CASTFEGQGAYNEQFF
>TRBV5-6|TRBD1|TRBJ2-5|.
TGTGCCAGCAGCCCACCCGACAGGGTTACTGAGACCCAGTACTTC
CASSPPDRVTETQYF
>TRBV5-6|TRBD2|TRBJ2-1|.
TGTGCCAGCAGCTTGGCCTCCGGAGCGGGGGGCAATGAGCAGTTCTTC
CASSLASGAGGNEQFF
>TRBV29-1|.|TRBJ2-5|.
TGCAGCGTTGAATTGGCCAGGGGTAGGGAAGAGACCCAGTACTTC
CSVELARGREETQYF
>TRBV5-1|.|TRBJ1-1|.
TGCGCCAGCAGCTTGGCCGGGATCCCCGCGGACACTGAAGCTTTCTTT
CASSLAGIPADTEAFF
>TRBV7-2|.|TRBJ2-5|.
TGTGCCAGCAGCTCGACATCGGAGACCCAGTACTTC
CASSSTSETQYF
>TRBV5-6|.|TRBJ2-7|.
TGTGCCAGCAGCTTGGGGCGGAACGAGCAGTACTTC
CASSLGRNEQYF
>TRBV5-1|TRBD1|TRBJ2-3|.
TGCGCCAGCAGCTTGGGATGGGGGCAGGGGGAGATCCAAAAGAATACGCAGTATTTT
CASSLGWGQGEIQKNTQYF
>TRBV4-2|TRBD1|TRBJ1-6|.
TGTGCCAGCAGAAGCGCTACCGAAACACCAGACAGGGTTAATTCACCCCTCCACTTT
CASRSATETPDRVNSPLHF
>TRBV6-1|.|TRBJ1-3|.
TGTGCCAGCAGTGAACTGAGCAACACCATATATTTT
CASSELSNTIYF
>TRBV7-2|.|TRBJ1-3|.
TGTGCCAGCAGCTCTACTCAGGGACCCACCATATATTTT
CASSSTQGPTIYF
>TRBV4-1|.|TRBJ1-4|.
TGCGCCAGCAGCCAAGAAGGGCTCGGGGCGGAAAAACTGTTTTTT
CASSQEGLGAEKLFF
>TRBV7-6|.|TRBJ2-5|.
TGTGCCAGCAGCTTAGTAAGGGTCAGTGGAGAGACCCAGTACTTC
CASSLVRVSGETQYF
>TRBV2|.|TRBJ2-7|few
TGTGCCAGCAGGGGGGCCAGGAGCTCCTACGAGCAGTACTTC
CASRGARSSYEQYF
>TRBV4-1|TRBD1|TRBJ1-2|.
TGCGCCAGCAGCCGAACAGGGGAATTCGATTTTGGCTACACCTTC
CASSRTGEFDFGYTF
>TRBV27|TRBD2|TRBJ2-5|once
TGTGCCAGCAGTCCACTAGCGGGGGGATACCAAGAGACCCAGTACTTC
CASSPLAGGYQETQYF
>TRBV7-2|.|TRBJ1-2|.
TGTGCCAGCAGCGGCACAGGGCTCAATGGCTACACCTTC
CASSGTGLNGYTF
>TRBV7-2|TRBD1|TRBJ1-3|few
TGTGCCAGCAGCCTGGGACAGGGGGAAGGAAACACCATATATTTT
CASSLGQGEGNTIYF
>TRBV6-1|TRBD2|TRBJ2-5|.
TGTGCCAGCAGCCTTAGCGGGAGGGCCCAAGAGACCCAGTACTTC
CASSLSGRAQETQYF
>TRBV13|.|TRBJ2-7|medium-sized
TGTGCCAGCAGCTTAGGGAGTTACGAGCAGTACTTC
CASSLGSYEQYF
>TRBV4-3|.|TRBJ2-3|.
TGCGCCAGCAGCCAAGATGTCGCAGCGTACGGGGGCACAGATACGCAGTATTTT
CASSQDVAAYGGTDTQYF
>TRBV15|.|TRBJ1-5|once
TGTGCCACCAGCAATGCGGGGGGAGGAGGCAATCAGCCCCAGCATTTT
CATSNAGGGGNQPQHF
>TRBV5-1|.|TRBJ1-1|.
TGCGCCAGCAGCCCTCGGGAGTCGAACACTGAAGCTTTCTTT
CASSPRESNTEAFF
>TRBV7-2|.|TRBJ2-3|.
TGTGCCAGCAGCTTAGTCAGGGCGGGGGCCACAGATACGCAGTATTTT
CASSLVRAGATDTQYF
>TRBV30|TRBD2|TRBJ2-7|.
TGTGCCTGGAGTATACTAGCGGAGCAGTACTTC
CAWSILAEQYF
>TRBV5-1|.|TRBJ2-3|once
TGCGCCAGCAGCTACGAAGGACAGTCTTACTCCGGTACGCAGTATTTT
CASSYEGQSYSGTQYF
>TRBV5-4|.|TRBJ2-7|once
TGTGCCAGCAGCCCAGGACTTAGCTCCTACGAGCAGTACTTC
CASSPGLSSYEQYF
>TRBV6-6|TRBD2|TRBJ2-1|.
TGTGCCAGCAGCCAGACCGGGACTAGCGGGGCTAATGAGCAGTTCTTC
CASSQTGTSGANEQFF
>TRBV27|.|TRBJ2-7|.
TGTGCCAGCAGTTCCCCGGGTCCGAGCCCCTACGAGCAGTACTTC
CASSSPGPSPYEQYF
>TRBV5-1|TRBD1|TRBJ1-2|.
TGCGCCAGCAGCGAGACAGGGGACTATGGCTACACCTTC
CASSETGDYGYTF
>TRBV30|TRBD1|TRBJ1-2|.
TGTGCCTGGAGTGTAGGGACCGGGACAGGGGCTGTCTACACCTTC
CAWSVGTGTGAVYTF
>TRBV27|.|TRBJ1-1|.
TGTGCCAGCAGTTTGAGTATCGACAGTGAAGCTTTCTTT
CASSLSIDSEAFF
>TRBV5-1|TRBD1|TRBJ1-1|.
TGCGCCAGCAGCTTTCAGGGGGCTACGAACACTGAAGCTTTCTTT
CASSFQGATNTEAFF
>TRBV28|.|TRBJ2-7|.
TGTGCCAGCAGCTCTCGGAGTTGGGGGGCGGGCGAGCAGTACTTC
CASSSRSWGAGEQYF
>TRBV7-7|TRBD1|TRBJ2-5|.
TGTGCTAGCAGCTTAGACAGGGAAGAGACCCAGTACTTC
CASSLDREETQYF
>TRBV4-2|.|TRBJ1-1|.
TGTGCCAGCAGCCAAGATAGGAAGGAGATTAACACTGAAGCTTTCTTT
CASSQDRKEINTEAFF
>TRBV5-1|TRBD2|TRBJ2-2|.
TGCGCCAGCAGCCCCCCGGGAGGGGAGAACACCGGGGAGCTGTTTTTT
CASSPPGGENTGELFF
>TRBV7-8|TRBD2|TRBJ2-1|.
TGTGCCAGCAGCTTAAGCGGGGGGTTCTACAATGAGCAGTTCTTC
CASSLSGGFYNEQFF
>TRBV4-3|.|TRBJ1-1|.
TGCGCCAGCAGCCCCTATGGAAGTTTCACTGAAGCTTTCTTT
CASSPYGSFTEAFF
>TRBV29-1|.|TRBJ2-3|.
TGCAGCGGAGGGGGTTTTAGCACAGATACGCAGTATTTT
CSGGGFSTDTQYF
>TRBV28|TRBD1|TRBJ1-4|.
TGTGCCAGCAGCAGCGGACAGGGGATAGGGGAAAAACTGTTTTTT
CASSSGQGIGEKLFF
>TRBV6-1|TRBD1|TRBJ1-2|few
TGTGCCAGCCAGACAGGGTTGGACTATGGCTACACCTTC
CASQTGLDYGYTF
>TRBV6-5|.|TRBJ2-1|.
TGTGCCAGCAGCCCCGCGGGGAAGAAGTCCAATGAGCAGTTCTTC
CASSPAGKKSNEQFF
>TRBV6-5|TRBD1|TRBJ1-2|.
TGTGCCAGCAGACGGACAGGGGCTGGCTATGGCTACACCTTC
CASRRTGAGYGYTF